This T cell receptor beta chain stems from a study of T cells expressing NK-cell markers. TCRdb re-called the 5' RACE reads, yielding one record per CDR3 amino acid sequence without DNA. The listing contains about 460,000 distinct CDR3 sequences. The CDR3 consists of 15 residues. CDR1 SGDLS and CDR2 YYNGEE come from the germline V gene. Study-wide points: In a group of several donors, dominant NKG2C+ clonotypes represented about 1.0-7.5% of CD8+ T cells. Expanded NKG2C+ T cell clones had unclear HCMV specificity. These same clonotypes (in four donors) also led the CD3+CD56-NKG2C+ fraction.

In regard to this clonotype: Its antigen is still unknown.

The chain couples TRBV9 to TRBJ1-2; TCRdb gives TRBD1 as the D gene, but with no DNA this cannot be confirmed. This sequence was found in a woman in her 50s in good health. The sample consisted of blood T cells: a sorted CD56 or NKG2C T cell subset, CD4+ or CD8+ T cells, or bulk PBMC T cells (not recorded which). This chain's CDR3 is CASRPGQGAFYRYTF. Full variable domain (missing parts from reference TRBV9 and TRBJ1-2): DSGVTQTPKHLITATGQRVTLRCSPRSGDLSVYWYQQSLDQGLQFLIQYYNGEERAKGNILERFSAQQFPDLHSELNLSSLELGDSALYFCASRPGQGAFYRYTFGSGTRLTVV.